This T cell receptor (beta chain) was obtained from a study of blood T cells in healthy people across ages. Turning to the study itself: Researchers report that template switching captured about one barcoded beta molecule per two T cells. Regarding the study as a whole: PBMCs left unsorted prevented a conclusive naive versus antigen-experienced comparison.

Primed by a sample-barcoded 5' primer and a J-beta primer mix, a second PCR proceeded for about 6 to 11 cycles. One entry per CDR3 protein, called by TCRdb with MiXCR from the 5' RACE reads. The sample records more than 800,000 distinct CDR3 sequences, 35% to 55% being singletons. This CDR3 has 12 amino acids. In germline, CDR1 is SGHRS, CDR2 YFSETQ. This clonotype has only a few counts. Its specificity is unknown. An end of the junction differs from the germline gene, which may be a read error. V gene TRBV5-1 combines with J gene TRBJ2-5, with D unresolved. The receptor was isolated from an older woman in good health. Sequencing was done on a sample of blood. The CDR3 loop reads CASSFREETQYF. CDR3 nucleotide sequence: TGTGCCAGCAGTTTTCGGGAAGAGACCCAGTACTTC.